This T cell receptor (beta chain) originates from a study of T cell changes during pregnancy in multiple sclerosis. Data came from immunoSEQ multiplex PCR; TCRdb stores just in-frame clones and leaves some out. This table holds more than 40,000 clones, around 92% found once. The source was CD4+ T cells from peripheral blood mononuclear cells, collected in the third trimester of pregnancy. This receptor was taken from a female donor with multiple sclerosis, enrolled in a pregnancy study.

The CDR3 loop is CASSLASTSAASGRLYEQYF. The CDR3 DNA reads TGCGCCAGCAGCTTGGCAAGTACCTCTGCCGCTAGCGGGAGATTATACGAGCAGTACTTC. The rearrangement uses TRBV5-1 and TRBJ2-7, with 10 bases identical to TRBD2. V dropped 0 bases and J dropped 4; count of bases not matched to a gene: 19. Looked up from germline, CDR1 is SGHRS and CDR2 is YFSETQ. The CDR3 sequence is 20 residues long.